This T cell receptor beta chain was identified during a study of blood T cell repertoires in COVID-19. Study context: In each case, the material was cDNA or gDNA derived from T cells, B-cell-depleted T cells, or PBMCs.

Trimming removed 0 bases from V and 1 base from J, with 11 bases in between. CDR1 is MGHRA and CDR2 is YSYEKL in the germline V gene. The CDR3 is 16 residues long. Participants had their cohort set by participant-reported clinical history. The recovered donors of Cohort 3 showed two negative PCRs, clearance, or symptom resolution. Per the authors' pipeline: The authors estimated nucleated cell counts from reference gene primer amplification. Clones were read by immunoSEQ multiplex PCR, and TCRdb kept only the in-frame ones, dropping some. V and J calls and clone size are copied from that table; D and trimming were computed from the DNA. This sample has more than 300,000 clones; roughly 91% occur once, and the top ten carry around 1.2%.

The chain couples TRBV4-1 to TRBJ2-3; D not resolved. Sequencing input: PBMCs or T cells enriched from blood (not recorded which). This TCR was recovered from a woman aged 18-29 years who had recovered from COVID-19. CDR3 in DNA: TGCGCCAGCAGCCAAGATGGGCAGCTACGCACAGATACGCAGTATTTT. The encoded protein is CASSQDGQLRTDTQYF.